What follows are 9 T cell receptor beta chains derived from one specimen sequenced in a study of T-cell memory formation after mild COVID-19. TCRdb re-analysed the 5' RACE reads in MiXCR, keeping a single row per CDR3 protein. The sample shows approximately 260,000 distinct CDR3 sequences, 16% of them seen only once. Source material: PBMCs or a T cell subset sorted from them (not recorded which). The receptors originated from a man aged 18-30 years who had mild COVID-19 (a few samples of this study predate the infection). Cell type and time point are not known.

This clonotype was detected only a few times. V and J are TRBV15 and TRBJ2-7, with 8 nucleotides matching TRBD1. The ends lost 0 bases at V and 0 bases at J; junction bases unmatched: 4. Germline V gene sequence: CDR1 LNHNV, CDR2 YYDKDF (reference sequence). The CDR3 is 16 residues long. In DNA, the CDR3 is TGTGCCACCAGCAGAGATCGGACAGGGAGCTCCTACGAGCAGTACTTC. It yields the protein CATSRDRTGSSYEQYF.

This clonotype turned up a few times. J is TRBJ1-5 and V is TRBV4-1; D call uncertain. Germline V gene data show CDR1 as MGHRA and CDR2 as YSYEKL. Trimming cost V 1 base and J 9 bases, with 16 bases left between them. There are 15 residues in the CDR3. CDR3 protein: CASSQAASPVWPQHF. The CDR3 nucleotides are TGCGCCAGCAGCCAAGCCGCGTCCCCTGTCTGGCCCCAGCATTTT.

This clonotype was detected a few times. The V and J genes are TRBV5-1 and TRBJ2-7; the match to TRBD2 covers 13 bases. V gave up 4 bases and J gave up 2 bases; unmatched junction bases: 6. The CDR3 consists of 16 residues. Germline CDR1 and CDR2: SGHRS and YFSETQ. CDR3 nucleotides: TGCGCCAGCAGCGACTTACTAGCGGGGGGGCCCTACGAGCAGTACGTC. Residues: CASSDLLAGGPYEQYV.

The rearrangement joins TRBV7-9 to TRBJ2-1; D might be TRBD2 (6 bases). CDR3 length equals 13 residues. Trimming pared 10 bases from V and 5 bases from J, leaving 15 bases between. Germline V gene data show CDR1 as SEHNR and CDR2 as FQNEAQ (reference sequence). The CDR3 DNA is TGTGCCACTCTGGAGGGGAACAACAATGAGCAGTTCTTC. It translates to CATLEGNNNEQFF.

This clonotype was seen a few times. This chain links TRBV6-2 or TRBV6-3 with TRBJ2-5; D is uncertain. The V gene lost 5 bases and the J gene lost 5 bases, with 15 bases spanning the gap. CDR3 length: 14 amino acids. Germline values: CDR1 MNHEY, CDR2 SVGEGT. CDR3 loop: CASSHFDGSETQYF. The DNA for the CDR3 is TGTGCCAGCAGTCATTTCGACGGATCGGAGACCCAGTACTTC.

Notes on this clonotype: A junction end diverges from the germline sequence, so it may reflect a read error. CDR3 in DNA: TGTGCCAGCAGTTTTAACGGTGGCACTGAAGCTTTATTT. Its protein is CASSFNGGTEALF. This chain joins TRBV12-3 or TRBV12-4 and TRBJ1-1; D is uncertain. This CDR3 region has 13 residues.

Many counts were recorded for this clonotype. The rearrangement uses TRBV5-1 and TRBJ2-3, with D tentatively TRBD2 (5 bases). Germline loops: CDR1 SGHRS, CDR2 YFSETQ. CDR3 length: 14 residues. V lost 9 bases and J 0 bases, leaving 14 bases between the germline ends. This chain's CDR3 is CATRATLSTDTQYF. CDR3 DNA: TGCGCCACGCGGGCGACTCTAAGCACAGATACGCAGTATTTT. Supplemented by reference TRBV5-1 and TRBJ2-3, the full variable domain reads KAGVTQTPRYLIKTRGQQVTLSCSPISGHRSVSWYQQTPGQGLQFLFEYFSETQRNKGNFPGRFSGRQFSNSRSEMNVSTLELGDSALYLCATRATLSTDTQYFGPGTRLTVL.

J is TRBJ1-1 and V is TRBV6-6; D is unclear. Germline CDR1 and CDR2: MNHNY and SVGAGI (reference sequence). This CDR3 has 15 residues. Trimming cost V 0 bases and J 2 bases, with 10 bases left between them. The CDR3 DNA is TGTGCCAGCAGTTACTCGAATAACCGCAACACTGAAGCTTTCTTT. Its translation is CASSYSNNRNTEAFF.

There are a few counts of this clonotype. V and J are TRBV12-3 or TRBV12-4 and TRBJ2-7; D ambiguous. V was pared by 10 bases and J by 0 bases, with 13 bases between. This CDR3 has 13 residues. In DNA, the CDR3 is TGTGCCACCGCGGATGGGCTCTCCTACGAGCAGTACTTC. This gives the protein CATADGLSYEQYF.